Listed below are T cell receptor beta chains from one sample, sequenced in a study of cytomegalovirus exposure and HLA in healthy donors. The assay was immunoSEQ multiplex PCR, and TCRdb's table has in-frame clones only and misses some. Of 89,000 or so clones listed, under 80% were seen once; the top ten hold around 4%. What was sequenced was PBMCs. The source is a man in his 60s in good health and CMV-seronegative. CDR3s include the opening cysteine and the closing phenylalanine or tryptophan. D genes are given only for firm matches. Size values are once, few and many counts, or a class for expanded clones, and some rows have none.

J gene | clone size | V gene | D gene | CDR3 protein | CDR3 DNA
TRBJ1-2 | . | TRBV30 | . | CARGDSPHYGYTF | TGTGCCCGGGGGGATTCCCCACACTATGGCTACACCTTC
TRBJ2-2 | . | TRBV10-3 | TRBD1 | CAIGGQGWNTGELFF | TGTGCCATCGGGGGACAGGGGTGGAACACCGGGGAGCTGTTTTTT
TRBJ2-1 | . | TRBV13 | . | CASSLGQTGRNEQFF | TGTGCCAGCAGCTTAGGGCAGACAGGACGCAATGAGCAGTTCTTC
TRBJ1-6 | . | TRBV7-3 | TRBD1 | CASSIPGQVLHSPLHF | TGTGCCAGCAGCATCCCGGGACAGGTATTACATTCACCCCTCCACTTT
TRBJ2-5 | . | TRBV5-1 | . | CASSFLDMQETQYF | TGCGCCAGCAGCTTTCTGGACATGCAAGAGACCCAGTACTTC
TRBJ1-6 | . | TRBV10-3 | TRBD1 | CAIKGAIYNSPLHF | TGTGCCATCAAGGGGGCTATCTATAATTCACCCCTCCACTTT
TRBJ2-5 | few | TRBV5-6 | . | CASSLSGLGYQETQYF | TGTGCCAGCAGCTTGTCAGGGCTAGGGTACCAAGAGACCCAGTACTTC
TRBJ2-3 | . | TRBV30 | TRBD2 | CAWSVLAGGLDTQYF | TGTGCCTGGAGTGTTCTAGCGGGGGGGTTAGATACGCAGTATTTT
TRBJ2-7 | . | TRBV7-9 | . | CASSPERGSSYEQYF | TGTGCCAGCAGCCCCGAGCGCGGCAGCTCCTACGAGCAGTACTTC
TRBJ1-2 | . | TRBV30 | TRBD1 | CAWGQGNYGYTF | TGTGCCTGGGGACAGGGCAACTATGGCTACACCTTC
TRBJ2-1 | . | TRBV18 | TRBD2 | CASSPLVQRGGLNNEQFF | TGTGCCAGCTCACCTCTTGTTCAGCGGGGGGGTTTGAACAATGAGCAGTTCTTC
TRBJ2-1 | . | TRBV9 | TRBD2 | CASSPGGEAYNEQFF | TGTGCCAGCAGCCCGGGGGGGGAGGCCTACAATGAGCAGTTCTTC
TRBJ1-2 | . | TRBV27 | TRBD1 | CASSLSVSLGWTGGQWNYGYTF | TGTGCCAGCAGTTTGTCCGTGTCTTTGGGCTGGACAGGGGGCCAATGGAACTATGGCTACACCTTC
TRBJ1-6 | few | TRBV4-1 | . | CASSQRGGGENSPLHF | TGCGCCAGCAGCCAAAGGGGTGGCGGAGAGAATTCACCCCTCCACTTT
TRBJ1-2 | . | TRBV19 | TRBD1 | CASRPDRDTYGYTF | TGTGCCAGCCGTCCGGACAGGGATACCTATGGCTACACCTTC
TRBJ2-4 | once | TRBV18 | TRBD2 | CASSESSGGTKNIQYF | TGTGCCAGCTCAGAATCTAGCGGGGGGACCAAAAACATTCAGTACTTC
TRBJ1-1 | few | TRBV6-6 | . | CASSLSEAFF | TGTGCCAGCAGCCTGTCTGAAGCTTTCTTT
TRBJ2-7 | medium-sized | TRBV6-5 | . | CAAARRFPYEQYF | TGTGCCGCAGCAAGGAGGTTCCCCTACGAGCAGTACTTC
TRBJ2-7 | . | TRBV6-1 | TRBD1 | CATRTGGVYEQYF | TGTGCCACCAGGACAGGGGGTGTCTACGAGCAGTACTTC
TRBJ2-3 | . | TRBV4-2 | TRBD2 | CASSHSRWGGSSTDTQYF | TGTGCCAGCAGCCACTCCCGGTGGGGGGGATCTAGCACAGATACGCAGTATTTT
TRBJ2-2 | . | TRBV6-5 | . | CASSYDPQAHGELFF | TGTGCCAGCAGTTATGACCCCCAGGCCCACGGGGAGCTGTTTTTT
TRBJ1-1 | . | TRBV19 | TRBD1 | CASSRRQGESGMNTEAFF | TGTGCCAGTAGCCGACGACAGGGCGAGTCGGGGATGAACACTGAAGCTTTCTTT
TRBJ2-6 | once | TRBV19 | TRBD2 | CASSSLRRRGGSGANVLTF | TGTGCCAGTAGTAGCCTAAGGCGGCGGGGGGGCTCCGGGGCCAACGTCCTGACTTTC
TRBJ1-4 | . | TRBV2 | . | CASLRVRTNEKLFF | TGTGCCAGTCTGAGGGTTCGGACTAATGAAAAACTGTTTTTT
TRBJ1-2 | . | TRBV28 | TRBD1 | CATLGTGAREDYTF | TGTGCCACCCTGGGTACAGGGGCGAGAGAGGACTACACCTTC
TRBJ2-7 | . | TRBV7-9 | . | CSSSLGPEGYEQYF | TGTTCCAGCAGCTTGGGCCCGGAGGGGTACGAGCAGTACTTC
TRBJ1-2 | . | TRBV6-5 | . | CASSYSRGYGYTF | TGTGCCAGCAGTTACTCCCGAGGCTATGGCTACACCTTC
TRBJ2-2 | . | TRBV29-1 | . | CSVVRGNTGELFF | TGCAGCGTTGTTCGGGGGAACACCGGGGAGCTGTTTTTT
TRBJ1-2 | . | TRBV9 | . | CASSVGPGNGYGYTF | TGTGCCAGCAGCGTAGGTCCGGGGAACGGCTATGGCTACACCTTC
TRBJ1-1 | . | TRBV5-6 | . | CASSLSLYRDGTEAFF | TGTGCCAGCAGCTTGTCCCTATACAGGGACGGGACTGAAGCTTTCTTT
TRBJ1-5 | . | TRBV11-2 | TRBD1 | CASSDGQGEGQPQHF | TGTGCCAGCAGCGACGGACAGGGGGAGGGTCAGCCCCAGCATTTT
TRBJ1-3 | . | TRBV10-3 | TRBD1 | CAISEGQGSGNTIYF | TGTGCCATCAGTGAAGGACAGGGTTCTGGAAACACCATATATTTT
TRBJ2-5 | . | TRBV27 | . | CASSSRLVETQYF | TGTGCCAGCAGTTCACGACTAGTGGAGACCCAGTACTTC
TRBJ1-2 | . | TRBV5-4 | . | CASSLDVAYGYTF | TGTGCCAGCAGCTTGGACGTGGCCTATGGCTACACCTTC
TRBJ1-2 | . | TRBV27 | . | CASSLQGRTNYGYTF | TGTGCCAGCAGTTTACAGGGGCGAACTAACTATGGCTACACCTTC
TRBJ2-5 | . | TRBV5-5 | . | CASSFQAGVPRGETQYF | TGTGCCAGCAGCTTCCAAGCCGGGGTCCCCCGAGGCGAGACCCAGTACTTC
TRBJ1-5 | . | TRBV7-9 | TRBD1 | CASSLEGANQPQHF | TGTGCCAGCAGCTTAGAGGGGGCCAATCAGCCCCAGCATTTT
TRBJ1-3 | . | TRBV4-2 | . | CASSQYSASGNTIYF | TGTGCCAGCAGCCAATACAGTGCCTCTGGAAACACCATATATTTT
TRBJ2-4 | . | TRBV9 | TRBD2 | CASSVDEGRRGGLANIQYF | TGTGCCAGCAGCGTAGATGAGGGGAGGCGGGGGGGTCTAGCAAACATTCAGTACTTC
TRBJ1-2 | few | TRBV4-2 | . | CASSHGQPYGYTF | TGTGCCAGCAGCCACGGACAGCCCTATGGCTACACCTTC
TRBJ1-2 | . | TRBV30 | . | CAWTIDSYGYTF | TGTGCCTGGACCATCGACAGCTATGGCTACACCTTC
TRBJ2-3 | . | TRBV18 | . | CASSPVGGDTQYF | TGTGCCAGCTCACCGGTCGGGGGAGATACGCAGTATTTT
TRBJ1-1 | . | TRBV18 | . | CASNQGLGAEAFF | TGTGCCAGTAACCAGGGGTTGGGCGCTGAAGCTTTCTTT
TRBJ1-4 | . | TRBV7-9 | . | CSSSFLQAGVEKLFF | TGTTCCAGCAGCTTTCTACAGGCAGGGGTTGAAAAACTGTTTTTT
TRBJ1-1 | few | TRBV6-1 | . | CASSVGLPPGAFF | TGTGCCAGCAGTGTGGGACTCCCTCCCGGGGCTTTCTTT
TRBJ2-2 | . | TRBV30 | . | CAWDWGAGELFF | TGTGCCTGGGATTGGGGGGCCGGGGAGCTGTTTTTT
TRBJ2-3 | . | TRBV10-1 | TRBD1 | CASGRRQGFTDTQYF | TGCGCCAGCGGCAGAAGACAGGGCTTCACAGATACGCAGTATTTT
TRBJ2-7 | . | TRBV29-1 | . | CSVPAGSSYEQYF | TGCAGCGTTCCGGCGGGGAGCTCCTACGAGCAGTACTTC
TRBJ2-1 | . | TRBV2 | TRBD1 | CASIRDREYNEQFF | TGTGCCAGCATCCGGGACAGGGAATACAATGAGCAGTTCTTC
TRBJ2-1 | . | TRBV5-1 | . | CASSLRIFGGSSYNEQFF | TGCGCCAGCAGCTTGCGAATCTTTGGGGGGAGCTCCTACAATGAGCAGTTCTTC
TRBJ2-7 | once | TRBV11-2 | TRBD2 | CASSFSQGGGPSYEQYF | TGTGCCAGCAGCTTCTCCCAGGGCGGGGGACCCTCCTACGAGCAGTACTTC